These 14 T cell receptor beta chains were sequenced from one sample in a study of CD8 T cells in Susac syndrome. Random hexamers were used to reverse transcribe the RNA input (0.5 to 1 ug). TCRdb independently ran MiXCR on the immunoSEQ multiplex PCR reads; one entry per CDR3 protein. The top ten clones hold over 0.12% of a sample with 180,000 or so distinct CDR3 sequences, around 94% of them seen once. The sequenced material came from CD4+ T cells from PBMCs. Every receptor here comes from a human donor in good health.

In its sample, this clonotype was seen a few times. The V call is TRBV14, the J call TRBJ2-1; D remains unclear. This CDR3 contains 13 residues. Per germline, CDR1 SGHDN and CDR2 FVKESK. Trimming shortened V by 0 bases and J by 4 bases, and 4 bases separated the two germline ends. As DNA, the CDR3 is TGTGCCAGCAGCCAAGAGCCTTACAATGAGCAGTTCTTC. This codes for CASSQEPYNEQFF.

The chain has TRBV4-3 and TRBJ1-5; unclear D gene. This CDR3 comprises 15 residues. V lost 0 bases and J lost 5, with 11 bases in between. The germline CDR1 and CDR2 sequences are LGHNA and YSLEER. CDR3 residues: CASSQDSGGDQPQHF. In DNA form, the CDR3 reads TGCGCCAGCAGCCAAGATAGCGGAGGAGATCAGCCCCAGCATTTT.

DNA for the CDR3: TGTGCCAGCAGCCCAGGACTAGGACCAACCTACGAGCAGTACTTC. It encodes CASSPGLGPTYEQYF. This chain uses TRBV12-3 or TRBV12-4 with TRBJ2-7; 7 nucleotides match TRBD2. The CDR3 runs to 15 residues. V was pared by 6 bases and J by 2 bases, with 10 bases of the junction left unmatched.

The V and J genes are TRBV29-1 and TRBJ1-5; D is unresolved. The CDR3 length is 13 residues. CDR1 is SQVTM and CDR2 is ANQGSEA in the germline V gene. The ends were cut back, 4 bases at V and 0 bases at J, with 7 bases in the middle. The CDR3 region has the DNA TGCAGCGTTGTCAGTGATAGCAATCAGCCCCAGCATTTT. It yields the protein CSVVSDSNQPQHF.

V usage is TRBV18 and J usage is TRBJ2-1, with 9 bases fitting TRBD1. Germline V gives CDR1 KGHSH, CDR2 LQKENI. V was pared by 3 bases and J by 5 bases, with 2 bases of the junction left unmatched. This CDR3 has 14 amino acids. CDR3 sequence: CASSPWTGDNEQFF. DNA for the CDR3: TGTGCCAGCTCACCTTGGACAGGGGACAATGAGCAGTTCTTC.

The V gene is TRBV20-1, the J gene TRBJ2-3, with D possibly being TRBD1 or TRBD2 (6 bases each). V dropped 3 bases and J dropped 1 base, with 11 bases sitting between them. The germline CDR1 and CDR2 sequences are DFQATT and SNEGSKA (reference sequence). The CDR3 sequence is 14 residues long. This CDR3 is CSASGGARTDTQYF. For the CDR3, the DNA is TGCAGTGCTAGCGGGGGCGCCCGCACAGATACGCAGTATTTT.

The chain couples TRBV12-3 or TRBV12-4 to TRBJ2-7; D remains ambiguous. The ends were cut back, 1 base at V and 2 bases at J, with 3 bases in the middle. The CDR3 loop spans 12 amino acids. The CDR3 nucleotides read TGTGCCAGCAGTTTAGGCACCTACGAGCAGTACTTC. Protein product: CASSLGTYEQYF.

CDR3 protein: CATSRDSRGNTEAFF. The CDR3 DNA sequence: TGTGCCACCAGCAGAGATAGTCGTGGGAACACTGAAGCTTTCTTT. The chain joins TRBV15 to TRBJ1-1; D gene unclear. Per germline, CDR1 LNHNV and CDR2 YYDKDF (reference sequence). Trimming stripped 0 bases from V and 1 base from J, with 9 bases between. This CDR3 has 15 residues.

This clonotype was picked up one time. This chain uses TRBV20-1 with TRBJ1-5; D remains ambiguous. Germline lookup yields CDR1 DFQATT and CDR2 SNEGSKA (reference sequence). This CDR3 is 15 amino acids long. V was pared by 3 bases and J by 5 bases, with 17 bases between. DNA of the CDR3: TGCAGTGCTAGCTATCGACGGTTATCGGATCAGCCCCAGCATTTT. Protein: CSASYRRLSDQPQHF.

The gene calls are TRBV20-1 and TRBJ2-3; a weak D match, TRBD2 (7 bases). Trimming stripped 7 bases from V and 3 bases from J, with 14 bases between. The CDR3 is 13 amino acids. Germline assignment: CDR1 DFQATT and CDR2 SNEGSKA (reference sequence). The CDR3 protein is CSVTGGGTDTQYF. In DNA, the CDR3 is TGCAGTGTTACGGGGGGCGGAACAGATACGCAGTATTTT.

The V and J genes are TRBV30 and TRBJ2-7, with TRBD2 identical over 7 bases. This CDR3 spans 13 amino acids. The germline gives CDR1 GTSNPN, CDR2 SVGIG (reference sequence). V gave up 3 bases and J gave up 7 bases; unmatched junction bases: 9. The CDR3 nucleotides read TGTGCCTGGAGAACGGGAGGAACAAGTGAGCAGTACTTC. This codes for CAWRTGGTSEQYF.

The genes are TRBV7-9 and TRBJ2-5; D ambiguous. The CDR3 consists of 14 residues. In germline, CDR1 is SEHNR, CDR2 FQNEAQ (reference sequence). V was pared by 3 bases and J by 6 bases, with 14 bases between. In DNA, the CDR3 is TGTGCCAGCAGCTTGGCAGGTGGATCACAGACCCAGTACTTC. Its translation: CASSLAGGSQTQYF.

The chain combines TRBV6-6 with TRBJ1-1; unclear D gene. Germline V gives CDR1 MNHNY, CDR2 SVGAGI (reference sequence). Trimming pared 6 bases from V and 7 bases from J, leaving 12 bases between. The CDR3 loop spans 12 amino acids. The CDR3 is CASSHQDGEAFF. The CDR3 DNA reads TGTGCCAGCAGCCACCAGGACGGTGAAGCTTTCTTT.

The rearrangement joins TRBV3-1 to TRBJ2-1; the D gene could be TRBD1 or TRBD2 (6 bases each). Germline V CDR1 and CDR2: LGHDT, YNNKEL (reference sequence). V lost 5 bases and J 5 bases, leaving 16 bases between the germline ends. This CDR3 is 15 amino acids long. CDR3 nucleotide sequence: TGTGCCAGCAGCTCATTCCGGGGGCCAAACAATGAGCAGTTCTTC. Translation: CASSSFRGPNNEQFF.